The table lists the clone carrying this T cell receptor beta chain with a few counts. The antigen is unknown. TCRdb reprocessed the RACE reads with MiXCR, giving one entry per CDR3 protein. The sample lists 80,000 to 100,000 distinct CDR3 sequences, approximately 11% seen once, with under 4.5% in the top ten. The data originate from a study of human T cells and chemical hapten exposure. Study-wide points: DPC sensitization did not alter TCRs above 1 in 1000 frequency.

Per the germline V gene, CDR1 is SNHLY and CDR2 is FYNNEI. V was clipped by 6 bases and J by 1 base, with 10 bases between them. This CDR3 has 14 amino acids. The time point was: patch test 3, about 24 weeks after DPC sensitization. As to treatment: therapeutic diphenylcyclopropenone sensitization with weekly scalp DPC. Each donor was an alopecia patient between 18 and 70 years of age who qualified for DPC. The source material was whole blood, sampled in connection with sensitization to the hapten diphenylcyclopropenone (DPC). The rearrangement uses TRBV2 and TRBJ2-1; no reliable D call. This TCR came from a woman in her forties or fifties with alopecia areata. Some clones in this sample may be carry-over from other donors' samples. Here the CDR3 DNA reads TGTGCCAGCAGCGCGGAGAGGTCCTACAATGAGCAGTTCTTC. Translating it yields CASSAERSYNEQFF.